This T cell receptor beta chain was identified in a study of cytomegalovirus exposure and HLA in healthy donors. Use of 60 Vbeta and 13 Jbeta primers characterized the PCR. Only in-frame clones appear in the TCRdb table, and some are missing; sequencing was by immunoSEQ multiplex PCR. The data hold over 65,000 clones, with about 79% observed a single time. The CDR3 runs 15 residues. In germline, CDR1 is ENHRY, CDR2 SYGVKD. V shed 2 bases, J shed 3 bases, and the junction held 4 bases outside the gene matches. This TCR derives from a woman aged 40 to 49 in good health and CMV-seronegative. Sequencing input: PBMCs. V gene TRBV10-3 combines with J gene TRBJ2-1; 7 bases agree with TRBD2. Written as DNA, the CDR3 is TGTGCCATCAGTGAGACTAGCGTAGGCTACAATGAGCAGTTCTTC. Translation: CAISETSVGYNEQFF.